This TCR beta chain was sequenced during a study of technical replicates of blood from a handful of donors. In germline, CDR1 is SGHNT, CDR2 YENEEA. J lost 7 bases, V lost 5 bases, and 9 bases had no gene match. The CDR3 sequence is 16 residues long. Generated by immunoSEQ multiplex PCR, the TCRdb table keeps only in-frame clones and is missing some. The sample shows under 95,000 clones, about 95% of them seen only once. This clone was recorded once. This clonotype originated in a human donor in good health. The sample was T cells isolated from PBMCs. The V and J genes are TRBV11-3 and TRBJ2-1; 12 bases align to TRBD2. CDR3 DNA sequence: TGTGCCAGCAGCCGAGGCAGCACTAGCGGGGGGAATGAGCAGTTCTTC. Translated, it gives CASSRGSTSGGNEQFF.